Shown below are 3 T cell receptor beta chains from a single sample sequenced in a study of response to subunit inactivated influenza vaccine (dated by TCRdb to the late 2010s). Receptor amplification or capture employed RT-PCR. Sequencing was carried out with an Illumina HiSeq 2500. Starting from the raw public reads, TCRdb applied fastp trimming at Q25, assembled clones with MiXCR and retained in-frame beta chains. For every CDR3 protein sequence, its rows merge into one entry that carries the most common genes and DNA. Counted in this sample were hundreds of thousands of distinct CDR3 sequences; about 18% of them appeared once. The ten largest clonotypes hold about a tenth of the sample. This material consisted of PBMCs from blood, taken 5 to 6 days after vaccination. The receptors come from a man aged 45-60 years who received an inactivated influenza vaccine. Donor details come from another sample of the same person, matched by shared clones.

This clonotype turned up a few times. V and J are TRBV11-2 and TRBJ2-1, with D tentatively TRBD1 (6 bases). The germline V and J ends were trimmed by 5 bases and 4 bases, with 18 bases remaining between them. The CDR3 extends over 16 amino acids. Looked up from germline, CDR1 is SGHAT and CDR2 is FQNNGV. CDR3 nucleotide sequence: TGTGCCAGCAGCCGACACAGGGACCCCACTTACAATGAGCAGTTCTTC. This gives the protein CASSRHRDPTYNEQFF.

This clonotype was seen only a few times. The CDR3 sequence is CASSQVFGWTQYF. The DNA for the CDR3 is TGTGCCAGCAGCCAAGTTTTTGGGTGGACCCAGTACTTC. This chain uses TRBV4-2 with TRBJ2-5; D not certain. The V end lost 1 base, the J end lost 7 bases, and 10 bases lay between the germline ends. CDR3 length equals 13 residues. Germline CDR1 LGHNA, CDR2 YNFKEQ.

This rearrangement joins TRBV10-3 to TRBJ2-1, with D perhaps assigned TRBD1 or TRBD2 (5 bases each). The germline gives CDR1 ENHRY, CDR2 SYGVKD. The V gene lost 3 bases and the J gene lost 10 bases, with 10 bases spanning the gap. The CDR3 has 12 residues. CDR3 in DNA: TGTGCCATCAGTGACGGGACCCAAGAGCAGTTCTTC. It specifies CAISDGTQEQFF.